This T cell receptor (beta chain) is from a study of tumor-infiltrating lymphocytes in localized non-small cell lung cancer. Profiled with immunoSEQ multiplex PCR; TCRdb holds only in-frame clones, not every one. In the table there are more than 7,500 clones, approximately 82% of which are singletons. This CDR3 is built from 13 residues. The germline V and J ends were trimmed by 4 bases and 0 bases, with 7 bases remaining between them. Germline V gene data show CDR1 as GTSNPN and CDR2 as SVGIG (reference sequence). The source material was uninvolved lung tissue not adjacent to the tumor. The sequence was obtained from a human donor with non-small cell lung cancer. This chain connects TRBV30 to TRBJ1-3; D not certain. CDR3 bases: TGTGCCTGGACTCAGGACTCTGGAAACACCATATATTTT. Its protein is CAWTQDSGNTIYF.